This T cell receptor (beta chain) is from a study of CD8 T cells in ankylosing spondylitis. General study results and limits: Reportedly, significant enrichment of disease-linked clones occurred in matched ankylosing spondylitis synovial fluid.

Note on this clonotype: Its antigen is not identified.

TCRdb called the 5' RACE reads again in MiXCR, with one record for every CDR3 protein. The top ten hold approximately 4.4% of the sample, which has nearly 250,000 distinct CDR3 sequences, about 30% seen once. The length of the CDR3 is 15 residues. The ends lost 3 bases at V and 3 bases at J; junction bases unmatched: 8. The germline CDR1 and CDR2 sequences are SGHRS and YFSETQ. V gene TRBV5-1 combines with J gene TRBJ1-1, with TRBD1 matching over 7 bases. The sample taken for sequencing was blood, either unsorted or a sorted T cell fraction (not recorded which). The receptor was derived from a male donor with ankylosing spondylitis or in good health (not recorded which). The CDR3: CASSSRGLGDTEAFF. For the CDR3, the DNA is TGCGCCAGCAGCTCAAGGGGGCTTGGGGACACTGAAGCTTTCTTT.